This is a list of T cell receptor beta chains from one sample in a study of a mutant IDH1 vaccine in newly diagnosed glioma. Clones were sequenced by immunoSEQ multiplex PCR, and TCRdb holds only the in-frame ones, with some missing. This table has tens of thousands of clones, around 92% appearing once. The antigens for these receptors are not known. The material was PBMCs, obtained from a glioma patient whose treatment included an IDH1 peptide vaccine. Every receptor here comes from a man aged 45-65 years with glioma. CDR3s include the opening cysteine and the closing phenylalanine or tryptophan. D genes are given only for firm matches. Size is stated for part of the rows, as once, few or many counts, or as a class when the clone is expanded.

V	size	D	J	CDR3	DNA
TRBV6-6	.	TRBD1	TRBJ1-5	CASKGQGGQPQHF	TGTGCCAGCAAGGGACAGGGAGGTCAGCCCCAGCATTTT
TRBV16	.	.	TRBJ2-3	CASSQLGLSTDTQYF	TGTGCCAGCAGCCAACTCGGACTAAGCACAGATACGCAGTATTTT
TRBV30	few	TRBD1	TRBJ1-1	CAGSRTGEAFF	TGTGCCGGCAGCAGGACAGGAGAAGCTTTCTTT
TRBV6-5	.	.	TRBJ2-1	CASSPPGYHEQFF	TGTGCCAGCAGCCCCCCAGGGTACCATGAGCAGTTCTTC
TRBV2	few	.	TRBJ2-5	CASSEARETQYF	TGTGCCAGCAGTGAGGCTCGGGAGACCCAGTACTTC
TRBV6-1	.	TRBD1	TRBJ1-2	CASSEGTGGGYGYTF	TGTGCCAGCAGTGAAGGTACAGGGGGCGGCTATGGCTACACCTTC
TRBV7-2	.	.	TRBJ1-1	CASSLSSSGGTEAFF	TGTGCCAGCAGCTTATCGTCCTCAGGAGGCACTGAAGCTTTCTTT
TRBV7-2	.	TRBD1	TRBJ1-1	CASSLVTGGGTEAFF	TGTGCCAGCAGCTTAGTGACAGGGGGTGGGACTGAAGCTTTCTTT
TRBV25-1	.	.	TRBJ1-2	CASSEYGGFGGLYGYTF	TGTGCCAGCAGTGAGTACGGGGGATTCGGGGGATTATATGGCTACACCTTC
TRBV6-6	.	.	TRBJ1-4	CASRIQESNEKLFF	TGTGCCAGCCGTATACAGGAATCTAATGAAAAACTGTTTTTT
TRBV21-1	.	.	TRBJ2-7	CASSKAEGGGPSYEQYF	TGTGCCAGCAGCAAAGCGGAGGGCGGGGGCCCCTCCTACGAGCAGTACTTC
TRBV7-9	.	.	TRBJ2-5	CASSLAGRGAGETQYF	TGTGCCAGCAGCTTAGCAGGACGGGGGGCCGGAGAGACCCAGTACTTC
TRBV10-3	.	.	TRBJ1-4	CAISVHTLSPPPKKLFF	TGTGCCATCAGCGTCCACACTTTGAGCCCACCTCCAAAAAAACTGTTTTTT
TRBV7-2	.	.	TRBJ2-2	CASSSRHRLGTGELFF	TGTGCCAGCAGCTCAAGACACCGCCTGGGCACCGGGGAGCTGTTTTTT
TRBV7-2	.	TRBD2	TRBJ2-7	CASSLGGLAGSYEQYF	TGTGCCAGCAGCTTAGGAGGACTAGCGGGCTCCTACGAGCAGTACTTC
TRBV11-2	once	.	TRBJ2-5	CASSPPGPRETQYF	TGTGCCAGCAGCCCACCGGGACCCCGGGAGACCCAGTACTTC
TRBV4-2	.	TRBD2	TRBJ2-5	CASSPRGTSGAGETQYF	TGTGCCAGCAGCCCAAGGGGGACTAGCGGGGCCGGAGAGACCCAGTACTTC
TRBV21-1	.	.	TRBJ2-1	CASSKALQKQFF	TGTGCCAGCAGCAAAGCGCTACAGAAGCAGTTCTTC
TRBV10-2	once	.	TRBJ1-2	CASSQKGFPYGYTF	TGCGCCAGCAGTCAAAAGGGGTTTCCGTATGGCTACACCTTC
TRBV5-8	once	TRBD1	TRBJ1-6	CASSYGQGENSPLHF	TGTGCCAGCAGCTACGGACAGGGTGAGAATTCACCCCTCCACTTT
TRBV7-8	once	.	TRBJ1-1	CASSLERHTEAFF	TGTGCCAGCAGCTTAGAGCGGCACACTGAAGCTTTCTTT
TRBV29-1	.	TRBD1	TRBJ2-5	CSVGQGSGSETQYF	TGCAGCGTTGGACAGGGCTCGGGTTCGGAGACCCAGTACTTC
TRBV7-6	.	TRBD1	TRBJ1-2	CASRQLYRGGGYTF	TGTGCCAGCAGACAACTTTACAGGGGAGGAGGCTACACCTTC
TRBV4-1	.	.	TRBJ1-1	CASRYSDSNTEAFF	TGCGCCAGCAGGTATAGTGACTCGAACACTGAAGCTTTCTTT
TRBV10-2	.	TRBD2	TRBJ2-1	CASSRGLGSYNEQFF	TGCGCCAGCAGTCGGGGACTAGGGTCCTACAATGAGCAGTTCTTC
TRBV19	.	TRBD1	TRBJ2-5	CASGTGEETQYF	TGTGCCAGCGGAACAGGGGAAGAGACCCAGTACTTC
TRBV6-5	.	TRBD1	TRBJ1-2	CASSPGQGARGYTF	TGTGCCAGCAGCCCCGGACAGGGGGCAAGGGGCTACACCTTC
TRBV28	.	TRBD1	TRBJ1-6	CASSPTGQGNSPLHF	TGTGCCAGCAGCCCTACGGGACAGGGAAATTCACCCCTCCACTTT